One sample yielded the 2 T cell receptor beta chains listed below, sequenced in a study of naive CD8 T cells in extremely preterm neonates. Deliveries were elective term cesareans at about 35-41 weeks, with no labor or membrane rupture. Sequencing used immunoSEQ multiplex PCR; TCRdb keeps in-frame clones, though not all of them. This sample has roughly 5,000 clones, with roughly 97% found just once. Sequencing used naive CD8+ T cells from cord blood. All receptors derive from a newborn in good health.

DNA for the CDR3: TGTGCCAGCAGTCGAGAGGGGGCCCGCACAGATACGCAGTATTTT. Amino acid sequence: CASSREGARTDTQYF. The gene calls are TRBV9 and TRBJ2-3, with 7 nucleotides matching TRBD1. J lost 1 base, V lost 5 bases, and 7 bases had no gene match. This CDR3 comprises 15 residues. Germline lookup yields CDR1 SGDLS and CDR2 YYNGEE.

This chain links TRBV7-3 with TRBJ2-1, with D hard to call. The CDR3 has 12 residues. V lost 5 bases and J lost 7, with 9 bases in between. Germline lookup yields CDR1 SGHTA and CDR2 FQGTGA. DNA for the CDR3: TGTGCCAGCAGCGCCCTAGGTAATGAGCAGTTCTTC. Translated, it gives CASSALGNEQFF.